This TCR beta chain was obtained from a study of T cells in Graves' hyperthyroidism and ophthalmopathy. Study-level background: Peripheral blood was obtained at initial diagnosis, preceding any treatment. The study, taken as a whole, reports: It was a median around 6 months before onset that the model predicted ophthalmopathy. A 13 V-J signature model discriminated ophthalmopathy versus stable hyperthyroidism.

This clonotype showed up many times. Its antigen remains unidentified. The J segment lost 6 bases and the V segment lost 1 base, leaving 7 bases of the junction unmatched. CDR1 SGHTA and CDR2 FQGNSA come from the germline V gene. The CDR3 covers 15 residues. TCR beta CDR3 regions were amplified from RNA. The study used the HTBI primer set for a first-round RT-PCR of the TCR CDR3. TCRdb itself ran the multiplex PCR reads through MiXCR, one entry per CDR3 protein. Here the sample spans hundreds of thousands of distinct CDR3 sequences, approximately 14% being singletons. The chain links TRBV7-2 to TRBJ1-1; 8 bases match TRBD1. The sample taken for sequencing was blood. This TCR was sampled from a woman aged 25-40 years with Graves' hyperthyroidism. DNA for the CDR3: TGTGCCAGCAGCTTAGACAGGGGGGGAGGCGCTGAAGCTTTCTTT. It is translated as CASSLDRGGGAEAFF.